Given below is one T cell receptor beta chain in context. No antigen is known for it. Using a J-beta primer mix together with a sample-barcoded 5' primer, a second PCR was run for roughly 6 to 12 cycles. TCRdb reanalysed the 5' RACE reads using MiXCR and keeps one entry per CDR3 protein. The sample has about 1.6 million distinct CDR3 sequences, around 35% seen once. The data originate from a study of blood T cells in healthy people across ages. Study conclusions and caveats: Not knowing donor CMV status may have confounded expanded clonotype changes.

Germline loops: CDR1 SNHLY, CDR2 FYNNEI. The CDR3 has 13 amino acids. With 4 bases clipped from V and 9 bases from J, the junction kept 5 bases outside the gene matches. The rearrangement joins TRBV2 to TRBJ2-1, with 8 nucleotides matching TRBD1. The sequencing input was blood. This TCR was sampled from a woman aged 30 to 39 in good health. CDR3 sequence (DNA): TGTGCCAGCAGTGTTCAGGGGGCGAGTGAGCAGTTCTTC. It yields the protein CASSVQGASEQFF.